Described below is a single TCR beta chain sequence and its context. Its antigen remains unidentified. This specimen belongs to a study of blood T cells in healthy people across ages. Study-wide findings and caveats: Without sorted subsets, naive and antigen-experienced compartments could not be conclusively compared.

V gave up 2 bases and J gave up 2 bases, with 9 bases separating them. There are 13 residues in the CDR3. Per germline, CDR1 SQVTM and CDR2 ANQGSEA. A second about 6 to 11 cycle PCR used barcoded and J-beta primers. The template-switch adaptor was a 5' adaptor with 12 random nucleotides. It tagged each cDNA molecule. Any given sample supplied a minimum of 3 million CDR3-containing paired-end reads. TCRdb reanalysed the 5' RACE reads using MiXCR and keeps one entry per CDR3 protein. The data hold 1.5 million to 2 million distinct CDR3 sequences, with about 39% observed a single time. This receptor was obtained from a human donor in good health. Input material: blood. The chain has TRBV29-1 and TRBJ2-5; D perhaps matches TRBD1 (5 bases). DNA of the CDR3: TGCAGCGTTGAACCCACAGGTCAAGAGACCCAGTACTTC. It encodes CSVEPTGQETQYF.